The T cell receptor (beta chain) under discussion was sequenced for a study of cytomegalovirus exposure and HLA in healthy donors. Notes on the study in general: In a later analysis, DRB1 alleles had the most associated TCRs; HLA-C alleles the fewest.

13 Jbeta primers and 60 Vbeta primers were used for the PCR. TCRdb's copy holds only in-frame clones and misses some; the assay was immunoSEQ multiplex PCR. This table has under 150,000 clones, roughly 80% appearing once. Germline CDR1 MNHNS, CDR2 SASEGT. Trimming removed 4 bases from V and 6 bases from J, with 15 bases in between. The CDR3 has 14 residues. For this clone: Its matching antigen is unknown.

This clonotype was sampled from a woman in her forties in good health and CMV-seropositive. Specimen: PBMCs. V gene TRBV6-1 combines with J gene TRBJ1-1; D may be TRBD1 (5 bases). CDR3 loop: CASSVESGVAEAFF. The CDR3, as DNA: TGTGCCAGCAGTGTAGAGTCGGGGGTCGCTGAAGCTTTCTTT.